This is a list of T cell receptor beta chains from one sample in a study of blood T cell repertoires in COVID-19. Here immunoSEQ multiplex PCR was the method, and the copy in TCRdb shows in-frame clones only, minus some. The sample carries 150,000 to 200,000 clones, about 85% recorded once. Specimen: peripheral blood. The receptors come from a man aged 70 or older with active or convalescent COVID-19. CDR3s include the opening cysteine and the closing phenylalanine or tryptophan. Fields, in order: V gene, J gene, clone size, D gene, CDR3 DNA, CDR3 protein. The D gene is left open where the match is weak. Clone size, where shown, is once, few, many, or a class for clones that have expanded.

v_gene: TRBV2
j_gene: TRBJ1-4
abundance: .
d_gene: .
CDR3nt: TGTGCCAGCAGTGAAGCGGGGCGGGGGGTTGTCGAAAAACTGTTTTTT
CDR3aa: CASSEAGRGVVEKLFF

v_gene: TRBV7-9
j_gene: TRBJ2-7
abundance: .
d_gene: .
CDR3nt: TGTGCCAGCAGCTTAGATCCAGGGGCGGTCCATGAGCAGTACTTC
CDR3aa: CASSLDPGAVHEQYF

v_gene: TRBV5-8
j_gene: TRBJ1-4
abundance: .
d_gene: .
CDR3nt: TGTGCCAGCAGTGCGACCGTACCCCGGAGTGAAAAACTGTTTTTT
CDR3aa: CASSATVPRSEKLFF

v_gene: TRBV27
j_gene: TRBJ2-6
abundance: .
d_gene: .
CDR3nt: TGTGCCAGCACAACAGGATCTTCGAGCCGCTCTGGGGCCAACGTCCTGACTTTC
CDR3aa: CASTTGSSSRSGANVLTF

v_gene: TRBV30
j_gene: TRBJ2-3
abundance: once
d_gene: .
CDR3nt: TGTGCCTGGAGTGGTGGAGGAGATACGCAGTATTTT
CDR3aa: CAWSGGGDTQYF

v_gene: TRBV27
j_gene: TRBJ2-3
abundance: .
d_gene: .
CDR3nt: TGTGCCAGCAGTCTAACAGGGCCAGATACGCAGTATTTT
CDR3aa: CASSLTGPDTQYF

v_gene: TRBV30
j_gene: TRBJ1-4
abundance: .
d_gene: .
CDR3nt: TGTGCCTGGAGTACCTCGCGGGGGGGGCGGGAAAAACTGTTTTTT
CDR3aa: CAWSTSRGGREKLFF

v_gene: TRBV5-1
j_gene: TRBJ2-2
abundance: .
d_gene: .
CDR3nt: TGCGCCAGCAGCTTGGCAGAAGTGAACACCGGGGAGCTGTTTTTT
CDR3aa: CASSLAEVNTGELFF

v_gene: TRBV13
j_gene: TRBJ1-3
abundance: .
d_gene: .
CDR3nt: TGTGCCACGGGGCAGGGGCCTGGAAACACCATATATTTT
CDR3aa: CATGQGPGNTIYF

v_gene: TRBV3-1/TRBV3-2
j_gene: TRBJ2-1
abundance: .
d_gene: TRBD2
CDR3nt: TGTGCCAGCAGCCGTTTAGCGGGGGGACCATACAATGAGCAGTTCTTC
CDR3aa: CASSRLAGGPYNEQFF

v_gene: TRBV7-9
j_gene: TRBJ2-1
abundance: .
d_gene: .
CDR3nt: TGTGCCAGCAGCTCGGGGGTGGCTGAGCAGTTCTTC
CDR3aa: CASSSGVAEQFF

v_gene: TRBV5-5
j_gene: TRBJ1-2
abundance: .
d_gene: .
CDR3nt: TGTGCCAGCAGCTTGGATTATGTGACAGGCGGCTACACCTTC
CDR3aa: CASSLDYVTGGYTF

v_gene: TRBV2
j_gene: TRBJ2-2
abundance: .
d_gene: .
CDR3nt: TGTGCCAGCAGTCGGAACAGGGTCACCGGGGAGCTGTTTTTT
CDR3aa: CASSRNRVTGELFF

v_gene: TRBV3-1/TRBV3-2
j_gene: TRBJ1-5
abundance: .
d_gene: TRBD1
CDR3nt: TGTGCCAGCAGCCAAGTCAGGACAGGGACGAATAGCAATCAGCCCCAGCATTTT
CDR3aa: CASSQVRTGTNSNQPQHF

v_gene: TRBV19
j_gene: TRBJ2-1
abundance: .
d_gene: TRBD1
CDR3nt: TGTGCCAGTAGTACATACAGGGGGCGAAACAATGAGCAGTTCTTC
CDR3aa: CASSTYRGRNNEQFF

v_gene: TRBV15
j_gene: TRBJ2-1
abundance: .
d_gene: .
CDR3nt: TGTGCTACCAGCAGAGATTGGCAGGGCTACAATGAGCAGTTCTTC
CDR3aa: CATSRDWQGYNEQFF

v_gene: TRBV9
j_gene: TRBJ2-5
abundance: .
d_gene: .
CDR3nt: TGTGCCAGCAGCGTGAGGGCGGGCGGACGGGAGACCCAGTACTTC
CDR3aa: CASSVRAGGRETQYF

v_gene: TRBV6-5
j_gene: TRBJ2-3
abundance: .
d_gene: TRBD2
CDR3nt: TGTGCCAGCAGCGGGACTAGCGGGTCCGGAGATACGCAGTATTTT
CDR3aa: CASSGTSGSGDTQYF

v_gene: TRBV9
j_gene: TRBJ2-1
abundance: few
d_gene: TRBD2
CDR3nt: TGTGCCAGCAGCGTAGCTAAGGGGGGGGCTAGCGGGAGGTTGAATGAGCAGTTCTTC
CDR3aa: CASSVAKGGASGRLNEQFF

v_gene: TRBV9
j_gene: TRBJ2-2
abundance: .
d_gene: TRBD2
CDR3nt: TGTGCCAGCAGCTCCTCTAGCGGGGTCACCCGGGAGCTGTTTTTT
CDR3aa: CASSSSSGVTRELFF

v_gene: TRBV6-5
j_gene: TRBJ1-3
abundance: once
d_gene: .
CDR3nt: TGTGCCAGCAGTTACTCGAGGTTATCTGGAAACACCATATATTTT
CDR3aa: CASSYSRLSGNTIYF

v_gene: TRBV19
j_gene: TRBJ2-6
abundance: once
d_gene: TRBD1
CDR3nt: TGTGCCAGTAGTATCGGGACAGGGACTTCATCTGGGGCCAACGTCCTGACTTTC
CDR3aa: CASSIGTGTSSGANVLTF

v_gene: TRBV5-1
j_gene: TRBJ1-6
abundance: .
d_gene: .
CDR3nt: TGCGCCAGCAACAAAGACGGAGTTTATAATTCACCCCTCCACTTT
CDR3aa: CASNKDGVYNSPLHF

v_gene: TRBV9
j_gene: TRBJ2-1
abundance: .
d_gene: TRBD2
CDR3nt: TGTGCCAGCAGCGTAGGTCTAGCGGGAGAGTATGAGCAGTTCTTC
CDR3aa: CASSVGLAGEYEQFF

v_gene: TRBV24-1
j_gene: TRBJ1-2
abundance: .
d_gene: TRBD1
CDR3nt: TGTGCCACCAGTGATACCCGACAGGGGAACTATGGCTACACCTTC
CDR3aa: CATSDTRQGNYGYTF

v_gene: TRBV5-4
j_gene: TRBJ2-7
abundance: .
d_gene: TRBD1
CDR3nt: TGTGCCAGCAGCCCGGCAGGACAGGCGACTTACGAGCAGTACTTC
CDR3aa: CASSPAGQATYEQYF

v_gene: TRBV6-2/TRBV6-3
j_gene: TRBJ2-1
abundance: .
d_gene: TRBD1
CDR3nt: TGTGCCAGCAGTGACCGGACAGGCCTGGTGGATGAGCAGTTCTTC
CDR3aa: CASSDRTGLVDEQFF

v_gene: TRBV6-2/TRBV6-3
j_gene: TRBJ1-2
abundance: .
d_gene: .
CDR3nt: TGTGCCAGCAGCCCCCCAGTTGGCAGGGGATTCGGCTACACCTTC
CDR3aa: CASSPPVGRGFGYTF

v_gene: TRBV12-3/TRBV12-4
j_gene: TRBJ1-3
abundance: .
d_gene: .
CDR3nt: TGTGCCAGCAGTTTATCGGGAGGAAACACCATATATTTT
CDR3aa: CASSLSGGNTIYF

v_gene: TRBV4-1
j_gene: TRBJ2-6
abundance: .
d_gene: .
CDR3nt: TGCGCCAGCAGCCAAGAGGGCAGGGTCGCTGGGGCCAACGTCCTGACTTTC
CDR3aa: CASSQEGRVAGANVLTF

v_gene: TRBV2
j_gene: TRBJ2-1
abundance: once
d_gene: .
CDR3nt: TGTGCCAGCAGTCCCACTCTCAATGAGCAGTTCTTC
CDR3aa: CASSPTLNEQFF

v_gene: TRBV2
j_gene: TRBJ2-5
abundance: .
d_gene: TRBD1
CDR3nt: TGTGCCAGTCATGAGGGGGCGTCAGAGACCCAGTACTTC
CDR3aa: CASHEGASETQYF

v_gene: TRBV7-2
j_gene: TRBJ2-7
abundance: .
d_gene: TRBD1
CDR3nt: TGTGCCACCAGAGCACAGGGGTGGGGCTACGAGCAGTACTTC
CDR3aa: CATRAQGWGYEQYF

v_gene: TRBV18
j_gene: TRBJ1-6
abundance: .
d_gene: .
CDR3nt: TGTGCCAGCTCCATATCAGGGGAGCGATCACCCCTCCACTTT
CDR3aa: CASSISGERSPLHF

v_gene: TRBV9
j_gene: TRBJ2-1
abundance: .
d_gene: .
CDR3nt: TGTGCCAGCGGGGAGTACAATGAGCAGTTCTTC
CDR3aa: CASGEYNEQFF

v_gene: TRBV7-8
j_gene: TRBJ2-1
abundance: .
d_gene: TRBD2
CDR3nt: TGTGCCAGCAGCCAGGGACTAGCGGGAGTTGGGGAGCAGTTCTTC
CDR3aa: CASSQGLAGVGEQFF

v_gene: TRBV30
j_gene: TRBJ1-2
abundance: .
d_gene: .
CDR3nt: TGTGCCTGGAGTGTAGGCGGGGCAGGCTACACCTTC
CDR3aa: CAWSVGGAGYTF

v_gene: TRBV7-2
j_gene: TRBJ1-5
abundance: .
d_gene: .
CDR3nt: TGTGCCAGCAGCTTAGATGTAGGGGTACATCAGCCCCAGCATTTT
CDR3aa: CASSLDVGVHQPQHF

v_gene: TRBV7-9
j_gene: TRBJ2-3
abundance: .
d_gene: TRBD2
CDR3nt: TGTGCCAGCAGCTGGGACCGGGAGGGCACAGATACGCAGTATTTT
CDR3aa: CASSWDREGTDTQYF

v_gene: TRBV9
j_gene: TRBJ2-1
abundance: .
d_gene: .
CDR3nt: TGTGCCAGCAGCGGCGATGACTCCAGATACAATGAGCAGTTCTTC
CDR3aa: CASSGDDSRYNEQFF

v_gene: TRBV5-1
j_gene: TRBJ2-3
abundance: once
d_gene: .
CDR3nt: TGCGCCAGCAGCTTGGTCGGAGATACGCAGTATTTT
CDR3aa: CASSLVGDTQYF

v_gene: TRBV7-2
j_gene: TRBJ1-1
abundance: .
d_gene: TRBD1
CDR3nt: TGTGCCAGCAGTTCTCAGGGGGGCACTGAAGCTTTCTTT
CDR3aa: CASSSQGGTEAFF

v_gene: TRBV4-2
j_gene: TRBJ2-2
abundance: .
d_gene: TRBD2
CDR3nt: TGTGCCAGCAGCCCAACAGCGGGGTATGACACCGGGGAGCTGTTTTTT
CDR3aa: CASSPTAGYDTGELFF

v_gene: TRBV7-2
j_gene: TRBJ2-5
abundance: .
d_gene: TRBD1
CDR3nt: TGTGCCAGCAGCTCTTATCTAGGACAGGGATGGGGAGAGACCCAGTACTTC
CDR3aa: CASSSYLGQGWGETQYF

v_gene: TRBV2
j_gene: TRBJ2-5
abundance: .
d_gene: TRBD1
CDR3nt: TGTGCCAGCAAACCGGACAGGGTTGACGAGACCCAGTACTTC
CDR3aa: CASKPDRVDETQYF

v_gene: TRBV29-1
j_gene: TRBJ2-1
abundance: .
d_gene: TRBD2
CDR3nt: TGCAGCGCCGGCGGGGGGCGGTCCTATGAGCAGTTCTTC
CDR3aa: CSAGGGRSYEQFF

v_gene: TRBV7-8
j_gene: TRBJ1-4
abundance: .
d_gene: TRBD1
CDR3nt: TGTGCCAGCAGACGAGGCGGGACAGGGTCTGAAAAACTGTTTTTT
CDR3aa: CASRRGGTGSEKLFF